The entry below describes one T cell receptor (beta chain). These data originate in a study of OX40 agonist ivuxolimab in advanced cancers. Produced via immunoSEQ multiplex PCR; TCRdb's table is partial and in-frame only. The table has 60,000 to 100,000 clones, 94% seen once; the top ten hold over 20%. The CDR3 is made up of 14 amino acids. V lost 2 bases and J lost 0, with 9 bases in between. Germline values: CDR1 SGHDT, CDR2 YYEEEE. The input for sequencing was CD4+ or CD8+ T cells sorted from blood, taken in a trial of the OX40 agonist ivuxolimab. This rearrangement joins TRBV5-6 to TRBJ2-7; D is unresolved. This TCR came from an adult with an advanced solid tumor such as melanoma, head and neck, liver or kidney cancer. CDR3: CASSFSLGSYEQYF. The DNA of the CDR3 is TGTGCCAGCAGCTTTTCTTTGGGCTCCTACGAGCAGTACTTC.